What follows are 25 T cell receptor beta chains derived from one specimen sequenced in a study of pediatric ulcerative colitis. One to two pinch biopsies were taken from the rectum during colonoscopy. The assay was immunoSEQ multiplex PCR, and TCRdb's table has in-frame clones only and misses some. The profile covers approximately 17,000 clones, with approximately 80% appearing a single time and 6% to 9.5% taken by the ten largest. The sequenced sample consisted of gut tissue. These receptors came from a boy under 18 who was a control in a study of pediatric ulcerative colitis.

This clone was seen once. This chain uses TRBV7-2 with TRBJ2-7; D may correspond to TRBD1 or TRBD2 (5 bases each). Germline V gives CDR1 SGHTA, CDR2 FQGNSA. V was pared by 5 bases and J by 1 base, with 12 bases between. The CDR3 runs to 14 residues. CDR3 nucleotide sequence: TGTGCCAGCAGCCCGTCCAGGGAGTCCTACGAGCAGTACTTC. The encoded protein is CASSPSRESYEQYF.

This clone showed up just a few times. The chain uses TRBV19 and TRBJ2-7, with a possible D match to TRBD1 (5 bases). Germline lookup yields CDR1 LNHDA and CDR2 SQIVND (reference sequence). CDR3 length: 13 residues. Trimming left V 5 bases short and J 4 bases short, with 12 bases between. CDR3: CASSAEGEYEQYF. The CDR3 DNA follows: TGTGCCAGTAGTGCCGAAGGGGAATACGAGCAGTACTTC.

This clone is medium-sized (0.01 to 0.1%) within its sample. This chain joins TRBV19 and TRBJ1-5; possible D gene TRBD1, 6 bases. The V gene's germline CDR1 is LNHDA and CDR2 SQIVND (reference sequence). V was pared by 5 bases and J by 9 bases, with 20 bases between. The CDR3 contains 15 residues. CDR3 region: CASSRTGRDGGPQHF. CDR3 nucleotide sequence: TGTGCCAGTAGTCGCACAGGGAGGGACGGGGGGCCCCAGCATTTT.

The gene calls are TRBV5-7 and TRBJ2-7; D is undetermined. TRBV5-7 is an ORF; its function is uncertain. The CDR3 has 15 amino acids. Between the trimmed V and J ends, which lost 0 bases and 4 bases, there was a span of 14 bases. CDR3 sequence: CASSLVSVNIYEQYF. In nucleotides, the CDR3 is TGTGCCAGCAGCTTGGTGTCAGTAAATATATACGAGCAGTACTTC.

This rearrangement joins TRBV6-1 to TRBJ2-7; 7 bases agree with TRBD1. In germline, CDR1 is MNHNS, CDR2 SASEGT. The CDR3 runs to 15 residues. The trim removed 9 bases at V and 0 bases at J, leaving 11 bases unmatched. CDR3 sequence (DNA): TGTGCCAGTATACGAGGGGGCCCGCCCTCCTACGAGCAGTACTTC. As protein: CASIRGGPPSYEQYF.

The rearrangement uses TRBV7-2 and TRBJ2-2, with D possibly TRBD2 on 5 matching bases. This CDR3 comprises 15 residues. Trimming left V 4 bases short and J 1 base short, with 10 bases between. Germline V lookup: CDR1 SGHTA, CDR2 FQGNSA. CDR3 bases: TGTGCCAGCAGCTCCGCGGGCCTGAACACCGGGGAGCTGTTTTTT. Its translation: CASSSAGLNTGELFF.

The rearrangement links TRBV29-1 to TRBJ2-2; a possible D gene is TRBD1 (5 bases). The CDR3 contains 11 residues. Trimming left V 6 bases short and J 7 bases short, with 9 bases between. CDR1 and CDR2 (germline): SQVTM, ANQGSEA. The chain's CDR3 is CSVRDSGELFF. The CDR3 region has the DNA TGCAGCGTCCGTGACAGCGGGGAGCTGTTTTTT.

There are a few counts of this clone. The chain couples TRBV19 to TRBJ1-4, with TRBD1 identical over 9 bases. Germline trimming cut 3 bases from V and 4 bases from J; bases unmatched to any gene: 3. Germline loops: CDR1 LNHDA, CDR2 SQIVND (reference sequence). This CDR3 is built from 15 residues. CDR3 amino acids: CASSIGQGSNEKLFF. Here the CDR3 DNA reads TGTGCCAGTAGTATTGGACAGGGGAGTAATGAAAAACTGTTTTTT.

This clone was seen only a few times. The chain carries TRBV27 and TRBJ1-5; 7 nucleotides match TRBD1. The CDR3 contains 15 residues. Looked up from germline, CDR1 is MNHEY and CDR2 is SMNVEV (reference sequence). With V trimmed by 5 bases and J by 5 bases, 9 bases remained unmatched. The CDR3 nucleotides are TGTGCCAGCAGTACCGACAGGGAACACGATCAGCCCCAGCATTTT. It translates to CASSTDREHDQPQHF.

The CDR3 region has the DNA TGTGCCAGTTCGACTAGCGGGGGGGCCGGGGAGCTGTTTTTT. Protein: CASSTSGGAGELFF. V usage is TRBV19 and J usage is TRBJ2-2; 14 bases map to TRBD2. CDR1 and CDR2 from the germline V gene are LNHDA and SQIVND (reference sequence). Germline trimming cut 8 bases from V and 6 bases from J; bases unmatched to any gene: 2. This CDR3 comprises 14 residues.

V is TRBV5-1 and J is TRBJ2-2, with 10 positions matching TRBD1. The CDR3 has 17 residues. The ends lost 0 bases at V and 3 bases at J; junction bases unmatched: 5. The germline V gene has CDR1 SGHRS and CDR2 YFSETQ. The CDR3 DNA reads TGCGCCAGCAGCTTGGCCGGGGGGACAGGGGACACCGGGGAGCTGTTTTTT. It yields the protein CASSLAGGTGDTGELFF.

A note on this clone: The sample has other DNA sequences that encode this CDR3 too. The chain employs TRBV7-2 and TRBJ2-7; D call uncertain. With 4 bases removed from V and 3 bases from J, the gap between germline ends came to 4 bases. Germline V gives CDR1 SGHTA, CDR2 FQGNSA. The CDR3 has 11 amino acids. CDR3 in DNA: TGTGCCAGCAGCTCTTACTACGAGCAGTACTTC. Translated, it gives CASSSYYEQYF.

The CDR3 nucleotides read TGCGCCAGCAGCCAAGGGGGATTGCTGGCAGCTACCTACGAGCAGTACTTC. Residues: CASSQGGLLAATYEQYF. The chain is built from TRBV4-1 and TRBJ2-7; D call uncertain. This CDR3 spans 17 amino acids. V was shortened by 1 base and J by 2 bases, with 18 bases between the two germline ends. Germline CDR1 and CDR2: MGHRA and YSYEKL.

CDR3 DNA: TGCGCCAGCAGCCAAGTTGTACGGGAGGAGCAGTTCTTC. Its translation is CASSQVVREEQFF. This chain joins TRBV4-1 and TRBJ2-1, with D possibly TRBD2 on 6 matching bases. V was trimmed by 1 base and J by 10 bases, leaving 11 bases between them. Germline CDR1 reads MGHRA; CDR2 reads YSYEKL. The CDR3 is 13 residues long.

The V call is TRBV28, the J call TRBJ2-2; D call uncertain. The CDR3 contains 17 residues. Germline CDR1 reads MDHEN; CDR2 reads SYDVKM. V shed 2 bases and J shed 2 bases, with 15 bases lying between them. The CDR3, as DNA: TGTGCCAGCAGTTTAGGGCAAGTAGCCTTTAACACCGGGGAGCTGTTTTTT. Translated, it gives CASSLGQVAFNTGELFF. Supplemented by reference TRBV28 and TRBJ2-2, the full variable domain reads DVKVTQSSRYLVKRTGEKVFLECVQDMDHENMFWYRQDPGLGLRLIYFSYDVKMKEKGDIPEGYSVSREKKERFSLILESASTNQTSMYLCASSLGQVAFNTGELFFGEGSRLTVL.

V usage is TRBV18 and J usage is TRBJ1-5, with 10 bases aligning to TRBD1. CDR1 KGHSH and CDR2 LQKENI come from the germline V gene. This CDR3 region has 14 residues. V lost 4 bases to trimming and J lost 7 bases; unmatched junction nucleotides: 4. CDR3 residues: CASSQGTGDQPQHF. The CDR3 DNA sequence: TGTGCCAGCTCACAGGGGACAGGGGACCAGCCCCAGCATTTT.

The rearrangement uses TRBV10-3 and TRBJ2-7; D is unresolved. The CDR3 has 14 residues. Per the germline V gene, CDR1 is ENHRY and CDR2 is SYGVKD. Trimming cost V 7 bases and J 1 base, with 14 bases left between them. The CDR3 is CAIKEWVSSYEQYF. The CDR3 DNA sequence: TGTGCCATCAAGGAGTGGGTGTCATCCTACGAGCAGTACTTC.

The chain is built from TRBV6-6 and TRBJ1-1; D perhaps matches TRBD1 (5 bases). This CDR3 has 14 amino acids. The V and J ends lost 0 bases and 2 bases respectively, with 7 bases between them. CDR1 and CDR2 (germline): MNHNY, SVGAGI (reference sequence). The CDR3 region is CASSYSGVNTEAFF. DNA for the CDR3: TGTGCCAGCAGTTACTCAGGGGTAAACACTGAAGCTTTCTTT.

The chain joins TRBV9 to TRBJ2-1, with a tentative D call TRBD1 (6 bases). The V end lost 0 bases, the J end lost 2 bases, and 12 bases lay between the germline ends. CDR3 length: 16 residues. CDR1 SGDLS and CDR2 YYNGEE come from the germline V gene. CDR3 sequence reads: CASSVDPTGTYNEQFF. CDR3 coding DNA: TGTGCCAGCAGCGTAGATCCCACAGGGACCTACAATGAGCAGTTCTTC.

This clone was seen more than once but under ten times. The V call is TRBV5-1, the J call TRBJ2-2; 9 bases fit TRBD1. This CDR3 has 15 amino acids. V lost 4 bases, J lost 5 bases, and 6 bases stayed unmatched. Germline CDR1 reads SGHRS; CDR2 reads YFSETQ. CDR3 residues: CASSLGQGWTGELFF. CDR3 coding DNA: TGCGCCAGCAGCCTAGGACAGGGGTGGACCGGGGAGCTGTTTTTT.

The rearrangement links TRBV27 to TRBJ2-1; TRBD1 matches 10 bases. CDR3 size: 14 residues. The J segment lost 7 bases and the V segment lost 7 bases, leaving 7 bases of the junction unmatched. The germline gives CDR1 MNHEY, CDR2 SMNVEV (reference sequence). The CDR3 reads CASTSTGGFNEQFF. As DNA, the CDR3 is TGTGCCAGCACATCGACAGGGGGCTTTAATGAGCAGTTCTTC.

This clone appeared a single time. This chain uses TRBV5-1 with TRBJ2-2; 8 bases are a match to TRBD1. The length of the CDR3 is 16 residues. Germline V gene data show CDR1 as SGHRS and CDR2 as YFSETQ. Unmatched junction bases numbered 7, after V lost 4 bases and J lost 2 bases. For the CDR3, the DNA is TGCGCCAGCAGCCCCTGGACAGGGCGAAACACCGGGGAGCTGTTTTTT. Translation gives CASSPWTGRNTGELFF. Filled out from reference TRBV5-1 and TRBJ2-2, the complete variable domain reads KAGVTQTPRYLIKTRGQQVTLSCSPISGHRSVSWYQQTPGQGLQFLFEYFSETQRNKGNFPGRFSGRQFSNSRSEMNVSTLELGDSALYLCASSPWTGRNTGELFFGEGSRLTVL.

The chain's CDR3 is CASSPSPGRYTEAFF. In DNA, the CDR3 is TGTGCCAGCAGCCCCAGCCCGGGACGGTACACTGAAGCTTTCTTT. The chain is built from TRBV9 and TRBJ1-1, with D possibly TRBD1 on 5 matching bases. Trimming took 4 bases from V and 3 from J, leaving 16 bases between them. CDR1 and CDR2 (germline): SGDLS, YYNGEE. This CDR3 comprises 15 residues.

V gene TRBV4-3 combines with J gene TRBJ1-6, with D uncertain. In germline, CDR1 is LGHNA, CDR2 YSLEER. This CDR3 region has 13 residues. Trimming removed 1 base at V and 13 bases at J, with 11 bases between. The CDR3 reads CASSQVEEAPLHF. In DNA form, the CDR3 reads TGCGCCAGCAGCCAAGTCGAAGAGGCCCCCCTCCACTTT.

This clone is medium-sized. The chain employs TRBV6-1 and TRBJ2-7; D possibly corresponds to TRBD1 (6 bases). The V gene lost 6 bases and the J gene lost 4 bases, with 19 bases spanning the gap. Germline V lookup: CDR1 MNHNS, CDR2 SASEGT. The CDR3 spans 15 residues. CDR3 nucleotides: TGTGCCAGCAGCCAAATTACAGGGTCTGGGTACGAGCAGTACTTC. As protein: CASSQITGSGYEQYF.